The 21 T cell receptor beta chains listed next were all sequenced from one sample in a study of T and B cells in COVID-19 patients. TRB rearrangements were amplified by multiplex PCR with BIOMED2 TRB-A/B primers. TCRdb re-called the multiplex PCR reads with MiXCR, one entry per CDR3 protein. The sample carries 4,000 to 6,000 distinct CDR3 sequences, about 20% recorded once. Blood genomic DNA input for TRB amplification was about 250-500 ng. Sequencing was performed on blood. Source of these receptors: a human donor with active COVID-19.

This clonotype came up many times. The chain employs TRBV7-2 and TRBJ2-5; possibly TRBD1 for D (6 bases). This CDR3 has 16 residues. The germline V gene encodes CDR1 SGHTA and CDR2 FQGNSA. The V and J ends lost 1 base and 1 base respectively, with 13 bases between them. The CDR3 loop reads CASSLGVSRGQETQYF. Written as DNA, the CDR3 is TGTGCCAGCAGCTTAGGCGTGTCCAGGGGCCAAGAGACCCAGTACTTC. Complete variable domain (other parts from reference TRBV7-2 and TRBJ2-5): GAGVSQSPSNKVTEKGKDVELRCDPISGHTALYWYRQSLGQGLEFLIYFQGNSAPDKSGLPSDRFSAERTGGSVSTLTIQRTQQEDSAVYLCASSLGVSRGQETQYFGPGTRLLVL.

The chain employs TRBV20-1 and TRBJ1-4, with D hard to call. The V gene's germline CDR1 is DFQATT and CDR2 SNEGSKA (reference sequence). The CDR3 is made up of 13 amino acids. The germline V and J ends were trimmed by 6 bases and 8 bases, with 16 bases remaining between them. CDR3 protein: CSAPGVQGEKLFF. In DNA form, the CDR3 reads TGCAGTGCCCCCGGGGTCCAAGGAGAAAAACTGTTTTTT.

By sample share, this clonotype is medium-sized. This sequence joins TRBV6-2 or TRBV6-3 and TRBJ2-1; TRBD2 aligns across 8 bases. Germline CDR1 and CDR2: MNHEY and SVGEGT. V shed 4 bases and J 4 bases; nucleotides not matched to a gene: 3. The CDR3 extends over 14 amino acids. The CDR3 spells CASSLTSGYNEQFF. In nucleotides, the CDR3 is TGTGCCAGCAGTTTAACTAGCGGTTACAATGAGCAGTTCTTC.

V gene TRBV20-1 combines with J gene TRBJ1-2; TRBD1 matches 8 bases. The CDR3 loop spans 16 amino acids. Germline CDR1 is DFQATT and CDR2 is SNEGSKA (reference sequence). J lost 0 bases, V lost 4 bases, and 10 bases had no gene match. The CDR3 region has the DNA TGCAGTGCTACGGGACAGGTGGGGGAAGCTAACTATGGCTACACCTTC. Amino acids: CSATGQVGEANYGYTF.

The sample holds a few counts of this clonotype. CDR3 sequence reads: CASTPSGAANGYTF. The DNA of the CDR3 is TGTGCCAGCACTCCGAGTGGGGCAGCTAATGGCTACACCTTC. V is TRBV12-3 or TRBV12-4 and J is TRBJ1-2, with D possibly TRBD1 on 5 matching bases. V was cut by 7 bases and J by 6 bases, with 18 bases left in between. The CDR3 totals 14 residues.

In the case of this clonotype: A clone one base away is much larger, so this may be a read error. This rearrangement joins TRBV7-6 to TRBJ2-7, with D perhaps assigned TRBD1 or TRBD2 (5 bases each). Per the germline V gene, CDR1 is SGHVS and CDR2 is FNYEAQ. This CDR3 contains 14 residues. Trimming cost V 5 bases and J 5 bases, with 16 bases left between them. The CDR3 is CASSRQRGRDEQYF. The CDR3 DNA is TGTGCCAGCAGCAGACAACGGGGCAGGGACGAGCAGTACTTC.

By its share, this clonotype is medium-sized. This sequence joins TRBV19 and TRBJ2-1; 8 bases match TRBD1. CDR3 length: 15 amino acids. Unmatched junction bases numbered 7, after V lost 3 bases and J lost 6 bases. Germline V lookup: CDR1 LNHDA, CDR2 SQIVND (reference sequence). Here the CDR3 DNA reads TGTGCCAGTAGTATCGGGGCAGGGGGCTTCAATGAGCAGTTCTTC. It specifies CASSIGAGGFNEQFF.

This clonotype appeared many times. The genes are TRBV13 and TRBJ1-1; TRBD1 matches 9 bases. J lost 4 bases, V lost 6 bases, and 21 bases had no gene match. This CDR3 spans 19 amino acids. The germline V gene has CDR1 PRHDT and CDR2 FYEKMQ (reference sequence). CDR3 bases: TGTGCCAGCAGTAAAACCCTTGGGACAGGGTCGTTTGTGGGCACTGAAGCTTTCTTT. This codes for CASSKTLGTGSFVGTEAFF.

This clonotype is medium-sized. V is TRBV5-4 and J is TRBJ2-7; 9 positions match TRBD1. This CDR3 spans 14 amino acids. The junction had 1 base not matched to a gene; V was cut back by 0 bases and J by 3 bases. Germline V gene data show CDR1 as SGHNT and CDR2 as YYREEE (reference sequence). CDR3 DNA: TGTGCCAGCAGCTTGGCGGGACAGGGCTACGAGCAGTACTTC. Protein product: CASSLAGQGYEQYF.

The V gene is TRBV5-4, the J gene TRBJ1-2, with D possibly TRBD1 on 5 matching bases. Trimming pared 6 bases from V and 5 bases from J, leaving 14 bases between. Germline V CDR1 and CDR2: SGHNT, YYREEE (reference sequence). This CDR3 region has 13 residues. The CDR3 DNA reads TGTGCCAGCACCCCGGATGGGGGGTATGGCTACACCTTC. This gives the protein CASTPDGGYGYTF.

This clonotype is medium-sized by share. The gene calls are TRBV12-3 or TRBV12-4 and TRBJ2-3; possible D gene TRBD2, 6 bases. Trimming removed 5 bases from V and 0 bases from J, with 12 bases in between. CDR3 length: 15 amino acids. The CDR3 loop is CASSPAGISTDTQYF. CDR3 coding DNA: TGTGCCAGCAGTCCTGCGGGGATTAGCACAGATACGCAGTATTTT.

The genes are TRBV20-1 and TRBJ2-5; the match to TRBD2 covers 10 bases. V lost 0 bases to trimming and J lost 1 base; unmatched junction nucleotides: 8. CDR1 is DFQATT and CDR2 is SNEGSKA in the germline V gene (reference sequence). The CDR3 has 17 amino acids. DNA for the CDR3: TGCAGTGCTAGAGATATAGCGGGAGGAGCCATCCAAGAGACCCAGTACTTC. Its protein product is CSARDIAGGAIQETQYF.

The chain employs TRBV5-8 and TRBJ2-5; D is unresolved. The V gene's germline CDR1 is SGHTS and CDR2 YDEGEE. V lost 3 bases and J lost 5, with 14 bases in between. The CDR3 has 14 amino acids. The DNA for the CDR3 is TGTGCCAGCAGCTACGGGCCCGCCCGGGAGACCCAGTACTTC. The encoded protein is CASSYGPARETQYF.

This clonotype is categorized as medium-sized (0.01 to 0.1%). Compared with germline, one end of the junction differs, possibly owing to a read error. The chain carries TRBV18 and TRBJ2-5; TRBD1 is a possible D gene (6 bases). Per germline, CDR1 KGHSH and CDR2 LQKENI. This CDR3 is 9 amino acids long. The CDR3 DNA is TGTGCCAGCTCACCACGGGGGCGGTTC. Amino acids: CASSPRGRF.

This clonotype is medium-sized. The chain has TRBV24-1 and TRBJ2-1, with D possibly matching TRBD1 (6 bases). Germline lookup yields CDR1 KGHDR and CDR2 SFDVKD. This CDR3 region has 16 residues. V lost 5 bases, J lost 4 bases, and 17 bases lay in between. The chain's CDR3 is CATSASRDMRYNEQFF. The CDR3 region has the DNA TGTGCCACCAGTGCCTCCCGGGACATGCGATACAATGAGCAGTTCTTC.

This clonotype is medium-sized. V is TRBV6-2 or TRBV6-3 and J is TRBJ1-4; D is undetermined. The CDR3 length is 12 residues. The V end was cut by 4 bases, the J end by 12 bases, with 12 bases between. CDR1 MNHEY and CDR2 SVGEGT come from the germline V gene. The DNA for the CDR3 is TGTGCCAGCAGTTCCGTAGGGTACCAACTGTTTTTT. Translated, it gives CASSSVGYQLFF.

This rearrangement joins TRBV5-4 to TRBJ2-7; 7 bases are a match to TRBD1. The CDR3 sequence is 14 residues long. Germline loops: CDR1 SGHNT, CDR2 YYREEE (reference sequence). Trimming took 4 bases from V and 2 from J; bases not matched to a gene: 6. CDR3 sequence reads: CASSQNRGAYEQYF. DNA for the CDR3: TGTGCCAGCAGCCAAAACAGGGGTGCCTACGAGCAGTACTTC.

This rearrangement joins TRBV27 to TRBJ1-5, with D uncertain. CDR3 length: 15 amino acids. V was cut by 6 bases and J by 5 bases, with 17 bases left in between. Germline loops: CDR1 MNHEY, CDR2 SMNVEV (reference sequence). The CDR3: CASSPDRVPHQPQHF. CDR3 bases: TGTGCCAGCAGCCCTGATCGGGTCCCTCATCAGCCCCAGCATTTT.

In its sample, this clonotype ranks as medium-sized. The chain carries TRBV7-6 and TRBJ2-7, with 10 bases fitting TRBD2. V dropped 4 bases and J dropped 5; count of bases not matched to a gene: 5. CDR1 SGHVS and CDR2 FNYEAQ come from the germline V gene. The CDR3 is 14 amino acids. CDR3 region: CASSWASGGDEQYF. The CDR3 nucleotides are TGTGCCAGCAGCTGGGCTAGCGGGGGTGACGAGCAGTACTTC.

This clonotype was found many times. The rearrangement joins TRBV6-2 or TRBV6-3 to TRBJ1-3, with TRBD1 matching over 7 bases. Germline loops: CDR1 MNHEY, CDR2 SVGEGT. V lost 5 bases and J lost 4; bases outside the gene matches: 8. The CDR3 contains 15 residues. The CDR3 sequence is CASSQIQGTGNTIYF. CDR3 DNA sequence: TGTGCCAGCAGTCAAATACAGGGGACCGGAAACACCATATATTTT.

By share of the sample, this clonotype is medium-sized. This chain joins TRBV6-2 or TRBV6-3 and TRBJ2-2, with 8 bases lining up with TRBD1. CDR1 is MNHEY, CDR2 SVGEGT, per germline. This CDR3 contains 13 residues. The junction had 3 bases not matched to a gene; V was cut back by 4 bases and J by 8 bases. CDR3 protein: CASSWTGSGELFF. The CDR3 coding sequence is TGTGCCAGCAGTTGGACAGGGTCTGGGGAGCTGTTTTTT.